This T cell receptor (beta chain) appears in the sequencing data of a study of shared clonotypes between healthy human individuals. Turning to the study itself: Used for every donor were three CD4 naive, three CD4 memory, two CD8 naive and one CD8 memory plate. General observations from the study: Larger estimated richness was generally recorded for naive subsets relative to memory subsets. Non-shared clonotypes had lower generation probabilities than those shared by all four donors.

This clone was observed a single time. As yet, its antigen is unknown. Produced via immunoSEQ multiplex PCR; TCRdb's table is partial and in-frame only. Altogether 700,000 or so clones are present, about 78% being singletons, with the ten largest covering about 1.8%. CD4+ cells underwent separation, giving CD45RA+ naive and CD45RA-negative memory subsets. In germline, CDR1 is MDHEN, CDR2 SYDVKM. The germline V and J ends were trimmed by 4 bases and 3 bases, with 16 bases remaining between them. This CDR3 comprises 15 residues. The chain has TRBV28 and TRBJ2-7; perhaps D is TRBD1 or TRBD2 (5 bases each). The sequenced material came from memory CD4+ T cells sorted from blood. Subset indicated: CD45RA-negative fraction. This clonotype was obtained from a woman in her twenties or thirties in good health. This CDR3 reads CASSSHGGGNYEQYF. The DNA for the CDR3 is TGTGCCAGCAGTTCCCATGGGGGTGGGAACTACGAGCAGTACTTC.